What follows is one T cell receptor beta chain and its context. The study ran its PCR with 60 Vbeta and 13 Jbeta primers. Only in-frame clones appear in the TCRdb table, and some are missing; sequencing was by immunoSEQ multiplex PCR. The data contain 150,000 or so clones, around 74% of them singletons. The data stem from a study of cytomegalovirus exposure and HLA in healthy donors. Regarding donors, all were healthy bone marrow donors. The germline V gene has CDR1 MNHEY and CDR2 SMNVEV (reference sequence). The CDR3 is 14 amino acids. J is TRBJ2-5 and V is TRBV27; D might be TRBD1 (7 bases). The J call is in doubt because the DNA end fits TRBJ2-7 better. Sample: PBMCs. The receptor's source is a female donor in good health and CMV-seronegative. CDR3 sequence reads: CASSPRQGLYEQYF. For the CDR3, the DNA is TGTGCCAGCAGTCCTCGACAGGGACTCTACGAGCAGTACTTC.